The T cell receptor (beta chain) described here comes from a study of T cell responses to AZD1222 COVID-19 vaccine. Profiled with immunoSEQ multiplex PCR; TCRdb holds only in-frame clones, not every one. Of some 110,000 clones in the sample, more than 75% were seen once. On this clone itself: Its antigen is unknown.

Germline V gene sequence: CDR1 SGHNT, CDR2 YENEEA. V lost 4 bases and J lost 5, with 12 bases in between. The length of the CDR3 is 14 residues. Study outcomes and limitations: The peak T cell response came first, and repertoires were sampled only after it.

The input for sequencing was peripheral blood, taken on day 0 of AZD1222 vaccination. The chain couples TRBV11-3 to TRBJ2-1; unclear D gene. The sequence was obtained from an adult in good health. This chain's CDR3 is CASSSGGPDNEQFF. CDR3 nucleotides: TGTGCCAGCAGCTCAGGCGGACCCGACAATGAGCAGTTCTTC.